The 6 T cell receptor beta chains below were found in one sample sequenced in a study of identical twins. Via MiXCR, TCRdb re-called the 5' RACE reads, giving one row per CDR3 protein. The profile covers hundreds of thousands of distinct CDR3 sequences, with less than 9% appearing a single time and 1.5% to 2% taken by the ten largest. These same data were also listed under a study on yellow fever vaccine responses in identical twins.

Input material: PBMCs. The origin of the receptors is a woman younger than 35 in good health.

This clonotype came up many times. The CDR3 here is CASSEWTSGRSPPQFF. CDR3 DNA sequence: TGTGCCAGCAGTGAATGGACTAGCGGGAGGTCACCTCCTCAGTTCTTC. V is TRBV25-1 and J is TRBJ2-1; 14 bases match TRBD2. Per germline, CDR1 MGHDK and CDR2 SYGVNS. Trimming took 1 base from V and 13 from J; bases not matched to a gene: 9. This CDR3 region has 16 residues.

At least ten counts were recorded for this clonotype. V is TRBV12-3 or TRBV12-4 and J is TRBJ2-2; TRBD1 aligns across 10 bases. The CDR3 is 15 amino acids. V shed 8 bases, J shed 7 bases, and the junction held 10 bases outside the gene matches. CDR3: CASSKTGGAVGELFF. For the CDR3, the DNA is TGTGCCAGCTCGAAGACAGGGGGCGCCGTCGGGGAGCTGTTTTTT.

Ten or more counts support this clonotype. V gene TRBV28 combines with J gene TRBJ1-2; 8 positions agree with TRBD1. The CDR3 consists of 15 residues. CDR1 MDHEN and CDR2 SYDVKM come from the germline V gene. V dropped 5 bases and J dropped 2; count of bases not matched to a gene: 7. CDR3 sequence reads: CASSPAGQENYGYTF. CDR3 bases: TGTGCCAGCAGTCCAGCGGGACAGGAGAACTATGGCTACACCTTC.

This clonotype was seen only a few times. CDR3 in amino acids: CASTLDFTDTQYF. DNA of the CDR3: TGTGCCAGCACCCTCGACTTCACAGATACGCAGTATTTT. This chain connects TRBV12-3 or TRBV12-4 to TRBJ2-3; D is undetermined. Trimming shortened V by 7 bases and J by 2 bases, and 10 bases separated the two germline ends. This CDR3 spans 13 amino acids.

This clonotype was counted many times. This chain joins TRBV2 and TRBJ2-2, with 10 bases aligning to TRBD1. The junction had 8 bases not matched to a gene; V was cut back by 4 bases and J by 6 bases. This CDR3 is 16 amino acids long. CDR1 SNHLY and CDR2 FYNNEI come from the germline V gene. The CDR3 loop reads CASSALTGGKAGELFF. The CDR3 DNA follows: TGTGCCAGCAGTGCCCTGACAGGGGGCAAGGCCGGGGAGCTGTTTTTT. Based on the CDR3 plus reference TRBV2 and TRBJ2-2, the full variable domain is EPEVTQTPSHQVTQMGQEVILRCVPISNHLYFYWYRQILGQKVEFLVSFYNNEISEKSEIFDDQFSVERPDGSNFTLKIRSTKLEDSAMYFCASSALTGGKAGELFFGEGSRLTVL.

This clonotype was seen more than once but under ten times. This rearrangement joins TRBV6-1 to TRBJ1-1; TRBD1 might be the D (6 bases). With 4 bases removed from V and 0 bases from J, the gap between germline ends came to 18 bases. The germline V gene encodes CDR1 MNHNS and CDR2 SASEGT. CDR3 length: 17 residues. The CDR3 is CASSGFEGGFMNTEAFF. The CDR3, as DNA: TGTGCCAGCAGTGGGTTTGAAGGGGGTTTCATGAACACTGAAGCTTTCTTT.